The TCR beta chain under discussion was sequenced for a study of OX40 agonist ivuxolimab in advanced cancers. Sampling of blood occurred at baseline, cycle 4 day 1, and cycle 7 day 1. Here immunoSEQ multiplex PCR was the method, and the copy in TCRdb shows in-frame clones only, minus some. Altogether tens of thousands of clones are present, around 90% being singletons, with the ten largest covering about 0.32%. This sequence was found in an adult with an advanced solid tumor such as melanoma, head and neck, liver or kidney cancer. Sequenced material: CD4+ or CD8+ T cells sorted from blood, taken in a trial of the OX40 agonist ivuxolimab.

CDR3 residues: CASSLSGGATEAFF. For the CDR3, the DNA is TGTGCCAGCAGCTTGTCGGGGGGAGCCACTGAAGCTTTCTTT. V gene TRBV5-6 combines with J gene TRBJ1-1; tentatively, D is TRBD1 (5 bases). The CDR3 spans 14 residues. Germline CDR1 reads SGHDT; CDR2 reads YYEEEE. Trimming shortened V by 1 base and J by 4 bases, and 11 bases separated the two germline ends.